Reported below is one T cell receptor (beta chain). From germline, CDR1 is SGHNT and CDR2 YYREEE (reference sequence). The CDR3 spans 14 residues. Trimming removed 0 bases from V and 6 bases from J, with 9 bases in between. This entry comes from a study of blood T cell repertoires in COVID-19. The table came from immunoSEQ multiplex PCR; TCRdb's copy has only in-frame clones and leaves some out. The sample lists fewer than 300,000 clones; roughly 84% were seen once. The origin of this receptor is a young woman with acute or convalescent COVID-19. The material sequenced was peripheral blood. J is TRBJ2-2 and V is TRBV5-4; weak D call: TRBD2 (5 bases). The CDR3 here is CASSLALGAGELFF. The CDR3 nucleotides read TGTGCCAGCAGCTTGGCCCTCGGGGCCGGGGAGCTGTTTTTT.